The 14 T cell receptor beta chains reported below all come from one sample, sequenced in a study of T cell repertoires in cytomegalovirus infection. TCRdb passed the reads through MiXCR, listing each CDR3 protein once. This sample has roughly 760,000 distinct CDR3 sequences, with less than 40% found just once. Sequencing was carried out using PBMCs. The receptors originated from a human donor in good health (CMV status not recorded). Some clones in this sample may be carry-over from other donors' samples.

The chain carries TRBV6-5 and TRBJ2-2, with D perhaps TRBD2 (6 bases). The CDR3 totals 15 residues. Germline CDR1 is MNHEY and CDR2 is SVGAGI. V lost 5 bases and J 2 bases, leaving 12 bases between the germline ends. The CDR3 sequence: CASSHAGSNTGELFF. Here the CDR3 DNA reads TGTGCCAGCAGTCACGCCGGGAGCAACACCGGGGAGCTGTTTTTT.

This clonotype appeared a few times. Since a much larger clone is just one base distant, this may be a read error. The rearrangement joins TRBV7-2 to TRBJ1-5; 10 bases align to TRBD1. After removal of 5 bases from V and 2 bases from J, the junction contained 6 bases not matched to a gene. Germline assignment: CDR1 SGHTA and CDR2 FQGNSA. The CDR3 runs 16 residues. The chain's CDR3 is CASSSTGTGGNQPQHF. DNA for the CDR3: TGTGCCAGCAGCAGCACCGGGACAGGGGGCAATCAGCCCCAGCATTTT. The full variable domain, in which reference TRBV7-2 and TRBJ1-5 provide the parts outside the CDR3, is GAGVSQSPSNKVTEKGKDVELRCDPISGHTALYWYRQSLGQGLEFLIYFQGNSAPDKSGLPSDRFSAERTGGSVSTLTIQRTQQEDSAVYLCASSSTGTGGNQPQHFGDGTRLSIL.

This clonotype was seen at least ten times. V and J are TRBV24-1 and TRBJ2-5; the match to TRBD2 covers 7 bases. The CDR3 is 17 amino acids. The V gene's germline CDR1 is KGHDR and CDR2 SFDVKD. Losses at the gene ends were 4 bases for V and 2 bases for J; bases not matched to a gene: 12. The CDR3 is CATSETTGTTLQETQYF. The CDR3 DNA is TGTGCCACCAGTGAAACTACCGGGACTACCCTTCAAGAGACCCAGTACTTC.

For the CDR3, the DNA is TGTGCCAGCAGTCAGGACAGGGGGACGCTAAGCAATCAGCCCCAGCATTTT. Its protein is CASSQDRGTLSNQPQHF. The V gene is TRBV6-2 or TRBV6-3, the J gene TRBJ1-5; 10 nucleotides line up with TRBD1. Germline trimming cut 5 bases from V and 1 base from J; bases unmatched to any gene: 8. CDR1 and CDR2 from the germline V gene are MNHEY and SVGEGT. The CDR3 covers 17 residues.

This clonotype was observed many times. The chain links TRBV7-6 to TRBJ1-1; TRBD1 matches 7 bases. V gave up 2 bases and J gave up 3 bases; unmatched junction bases: 9. CDR1 is SGHVS, CDR2 FNYEAQ, per germline. The CDR3 consists of 16 residues. Here the CDR3 reads CASSLRTGEGDTEAFF. For the CDR3, the DNA is TGTGCCAGCAGCTTACGGACAGGAGAAGGGGACACTGAAGCTTTCTTT.

This clonotype occurred many times. This chain uses TRBV7-2 with TRBJ2-1; D ambiguous. Germline V lookup: CDR1 SGHTA, CDR2 FQGNSA. Trimming removed 5 bases from V and 4 bases from J, with 9 bases in between. The CDR3 has 13 residues. This CDR3 reads CASSPGIYNEQFF. The CDR3 DNA sequence: TGTGCCAGCAGCCCGGGCATATACAATGAGCAGTTCTTC.

This clonotype appeared a few times. The CDR3 region has the DNA TGTGCCAGTAGACTCCAGGGGGTAAGTGGGATGGTGGAAGCTTTCTTT. Translated, it gives CASRLQGVSGMVEAFF. The rearrangement uses TRBV19 and TRBJ1-1; 7 nucleotides align to TRBD1. Germline V gives CDR1 LNHDA, CDR2 SQIVND (reference sequence). This CDR3 has 16 amino acids. The trim removed 6 bases at V and 8 bases at J, leaving 18 bases unmatched.

The chain links TRBV12-3 or TRBV12-4 to TRBJ2-7, with 7 positions matching TRBD2. The CDR3 covers 16 residues. The V gene end was trimmed by 3 bases and the J gene end by 2 bases; junction bases not matched to a gene: 10. The CDR3 bases are TGTGCCAGCAGTTTGGGGCGGGAGATCCCCACCTACGAGCAGTACTTC. It encodes CASSLGREIPTYEQYF.

This clonotype was found a few times. This chain uses TRBV7-9 with TRBJ1-2; 8 bases align to TRBD1. V gave up 5 bases and J gave up 6 bases; unmatched junction bases: 20. Germline loops: CDR1 SEHNR, CDR2 FQNEAQ (reference sequence). The CDR3 is 18 amino acids. The DNA for the CDR3 is TGTGCCAGCAGCCCGGGGCGGGGCAGGGGGCCGACTGCGGATGGCTACACCTTC. Amino acids: CASSPGRGRGPTADGYTF. Together with reference TRBV7-9 and TRBJ1-2, the CDR3 gives the full variable domain: DTGVSQNPRHKITKRGQNVTFRCDPISEHNRLYWYRQTLGQGPEFLTYFQNEAQLEKSRLLSDRFSAERPKGSFSTLEIQRTEQGDSAMYLCASSPGRGRGPTADGYTFGSGTRLTVV.

This clonotype turned up a few times. The chain couples TRBV6-1 to TRBJ2-5; 11 bases match TRBD2. From germline, CDR1 is MNHNS and CDR2 SASEGT. With 6 bases clipped from V and 5 bases from J, the junction kept 8 bases outside the gene matches. CDR3 length equals 15 residues. CDR3 coding DNA: TGTGCCAGCAGCTATGGCGGGACTAGCGGTGAGACCCAGTACTTC. As protein: CASSYGGTSGETQYF.

There are many counts of this clonotype. V is TRBV12-3 or TRBV12-4 and J is TRBJ1-5, with D hard to call. Between the trimmed V and J ends, which lost 3 bases and 2 bases, there was a span of 11 bases. The CDR3 has 15 amino acids. The chain's CDR3 is CASSFSGTGNQPQHF. The CDR3 region has the DNA TGTGCCAGCAGTTTTTCCGGAACCGGCAATCAGCCCCAGCATTTT.

V gene TRBV11-3 combines with J gene TRBJ2-5; 7 nucleotides line up with TRBD1. Germline CDR1 is SGHNT and CDR2 is YENEEA. The CDR3 has 13 amino acids. V lost 2 bases to trimming and J lost 6 bases; unmatched junction nucleotides: 3. The CDR3 DNA is TGTGCCAGCAGCTTACAAGGGGGCAAGACCCAGTACTTC. It yields the protein CASSLQGGKTQYF.

This clonotype was detected many times. The CDR3 DNA is TGTGCCAGCAGCTTGAGAGCTCGGGATGAGCAGTTCTTC. Its translation is CASSLRARDEQFF. The rearrangement uses TRBV7-2 and TRBJ2-1, with D unclear. From germline, CDR1 is SGHTA and CDR2 FQGNSA. Trimming left V 3 bases short and J 8 bases short, with 11 bases between. The CDR3 is 13 amino acids.

This clonotype was counted between two and nine times. The chain couples TRBV19 to TRBJ1-5, with D perhaps matching TRBD1 (5 bases). V lost 4 bases and J 3 bases, leaving 13 bases between the germline ends. The CDR3 has 15 residues. Germline V CDR1 and CDR2: LNHDA, SQIVND (reference sequence). The chain's CDR3 is CASSTSGRNNQPQHF. The CDR3 coding sequence is TGTGCCAGTAGTACATCGGGACGGAACAATCAGCCCCAGCATTTT.